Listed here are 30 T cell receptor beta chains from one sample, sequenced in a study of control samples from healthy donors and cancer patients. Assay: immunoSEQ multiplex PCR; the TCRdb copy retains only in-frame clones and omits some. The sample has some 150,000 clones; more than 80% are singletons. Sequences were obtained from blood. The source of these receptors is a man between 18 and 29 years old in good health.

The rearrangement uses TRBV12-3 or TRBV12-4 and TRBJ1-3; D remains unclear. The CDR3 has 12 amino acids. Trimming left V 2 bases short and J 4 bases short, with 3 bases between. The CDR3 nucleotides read TGTGCCAGCAGTTTATTGGGAAACACCATATATTTT. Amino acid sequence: CASSLLGNTIYF.

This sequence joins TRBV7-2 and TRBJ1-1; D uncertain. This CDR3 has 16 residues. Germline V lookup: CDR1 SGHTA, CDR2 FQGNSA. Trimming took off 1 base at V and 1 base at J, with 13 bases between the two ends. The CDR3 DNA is TGTGCCAGCAGCTTAGTATCTGGTACCCCGAACACTGAAGCTTTCTTT. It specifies CASSLVSGTPNTEAFF.

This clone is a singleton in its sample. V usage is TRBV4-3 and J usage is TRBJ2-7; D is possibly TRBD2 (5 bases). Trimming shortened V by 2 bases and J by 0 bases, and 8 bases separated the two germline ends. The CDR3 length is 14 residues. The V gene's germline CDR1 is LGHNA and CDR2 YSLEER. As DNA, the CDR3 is TGCGCCAGCAGCCAAAGCGCGGGCTCCTACGAGCAGTACTTC. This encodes CASSQSAGSYEQYF.

This CDR3 is CASSLAARDEQYF. The CDR3 nucleotides are TGCGCCAGCAGCTTGGCCGCGAGGGACGAGCAGTACTTC. The gene calls are TRBV5-1 and TRBJ2-7; perhaps TRBD2 as D (5 bases). V was clipped by 0 bases and J by 5 bases, with 9 bases between them. Germline V gene sequence: CDR1 SGHRS, CDR2 YFSETQ. CDR3 length equals 13 residues.

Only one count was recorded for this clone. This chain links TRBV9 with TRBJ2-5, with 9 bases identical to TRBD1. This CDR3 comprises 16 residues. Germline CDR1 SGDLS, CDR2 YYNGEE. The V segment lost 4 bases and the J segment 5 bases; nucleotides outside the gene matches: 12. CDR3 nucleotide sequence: TGTGCCAGCAGCCCCGGCAGCGGGACAGGGTTCGAGACCCAGTACTTC. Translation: CASSPGSGTGFETQYF. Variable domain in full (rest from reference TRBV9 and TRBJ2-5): DSGVTQTPKHLITATGQRVTLRCSPRSGDLSVYWYQQSLDQGLQFLIQYYNGEERAKGNILERFSAQQFPDLHSELNLSSLELGDSALYFCASSPGSGTGFETQYFGPGTRLLVL.

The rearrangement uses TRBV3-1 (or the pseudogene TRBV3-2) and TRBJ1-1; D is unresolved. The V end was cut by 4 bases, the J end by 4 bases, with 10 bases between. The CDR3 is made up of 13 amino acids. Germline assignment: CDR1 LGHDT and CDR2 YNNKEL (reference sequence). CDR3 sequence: CASSPIPSTEAFF. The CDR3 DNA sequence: TGTGCCAGCAGCCCGATACCTAGCACTGAAGCTTTCTTT.

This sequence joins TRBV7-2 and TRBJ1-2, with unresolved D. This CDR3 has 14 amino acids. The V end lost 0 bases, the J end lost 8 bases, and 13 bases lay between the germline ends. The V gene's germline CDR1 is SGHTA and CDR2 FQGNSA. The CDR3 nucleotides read TGTGCCAGCAGCTTAGCATCCGGGTTTCGGGGCTACACCTTC. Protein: CASSLASGFRGYTF.

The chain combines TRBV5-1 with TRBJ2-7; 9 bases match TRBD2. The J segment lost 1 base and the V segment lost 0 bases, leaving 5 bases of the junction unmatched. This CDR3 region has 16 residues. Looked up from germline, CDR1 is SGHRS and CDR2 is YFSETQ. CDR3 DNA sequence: TGCGCCAGCAGCTTGGAGGCTAGCGGGGCTTCCTACGAGCAGTACTTC. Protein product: CASSLEASGASYEQYF.

In DNA form, the CDR3 reads TGCGCCAGCAGCCAGGGACTTACATCTTACAATGAGCAGTTCTTC. Its protein product is CASSQGLTSYNEQFF. This chain uses TRBV4-3 with TRBJ2-1, with a possible D match to TRBD2 (6 bases). The CDR3 runs 15 residues. Germline V lookup: CDR1 LGHNA, CDR2 YSLEER. Trimming removed 3 bases at V and 4 bases at J, with 13 bases between.

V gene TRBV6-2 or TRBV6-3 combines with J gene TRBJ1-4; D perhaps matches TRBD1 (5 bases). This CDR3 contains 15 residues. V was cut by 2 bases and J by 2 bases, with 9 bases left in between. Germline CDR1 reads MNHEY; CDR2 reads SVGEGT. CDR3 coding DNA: TGTGCCAGCAGTTACGTCCAGGGTACTAATGAAAAACTGTTTTTT. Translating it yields CASSYVQGTNEKLFF.

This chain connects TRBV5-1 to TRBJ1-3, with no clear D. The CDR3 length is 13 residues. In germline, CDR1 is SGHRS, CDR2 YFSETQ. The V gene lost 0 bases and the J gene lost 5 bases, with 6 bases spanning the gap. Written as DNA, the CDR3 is TGCGCCAGCAGCTTGGGGCAGCGAAACACCATATATTTT. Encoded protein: CASSLGQRNTIYF. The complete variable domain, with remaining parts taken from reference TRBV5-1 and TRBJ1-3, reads KAGVTQTPRYLIKTRGQQVTLSCSPISGHRSVSWYQQTPGQGLQFLFEYFSETQRNKGNFPGRFSGRQFSNSRSEMNVSTLELGDSALYLCASSLGQRNTIYFGEGSWLTVV.

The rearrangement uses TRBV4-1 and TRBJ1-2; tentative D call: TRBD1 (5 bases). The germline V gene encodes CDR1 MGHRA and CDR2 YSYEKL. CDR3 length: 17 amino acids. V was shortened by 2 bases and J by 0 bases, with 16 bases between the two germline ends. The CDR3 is CASSQILRAGANYGYTF. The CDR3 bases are TGCGCCAGCAGCCAAATCCTCAGGGCAGGAGCTAACTATGGCTACACCTTC.

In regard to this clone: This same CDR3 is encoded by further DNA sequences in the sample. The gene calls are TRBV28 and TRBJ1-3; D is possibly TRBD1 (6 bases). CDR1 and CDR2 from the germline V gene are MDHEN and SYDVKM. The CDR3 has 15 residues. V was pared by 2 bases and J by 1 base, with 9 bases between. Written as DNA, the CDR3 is TGTGCCAGCAGTTTAGGAGGGACATCTGGAAACACCATATATTTT. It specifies CASSLGGTSGNTIYF. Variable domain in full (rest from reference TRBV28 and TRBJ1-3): DVKVTQSSRYLVKRTGEKVFLECVQDMDHENMFWYRQDPGLGLRLIYFSYDVKMKEKGDIPEGYSVSREKKERFSLILESASTNQTSMYLCASSLGGTSGNTIYFGEGSWLTVV.

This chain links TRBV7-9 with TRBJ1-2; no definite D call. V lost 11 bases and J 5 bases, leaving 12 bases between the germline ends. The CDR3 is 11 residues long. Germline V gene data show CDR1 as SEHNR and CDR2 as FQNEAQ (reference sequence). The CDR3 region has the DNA TGTGCCCTACACGGGGTATATGGCTACACCTTC. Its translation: CALHGVYGYTF.

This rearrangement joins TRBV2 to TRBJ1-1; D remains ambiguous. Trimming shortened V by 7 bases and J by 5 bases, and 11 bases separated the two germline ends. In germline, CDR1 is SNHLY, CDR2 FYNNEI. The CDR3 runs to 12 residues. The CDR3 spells CASMHQETEAFF. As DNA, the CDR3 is TGTGCCAGCATGCACCAAGAAACTGAAGCTTTCTTT.

The CDR3 region has the DNA TGTGCCAGCAGTGAGGTCTGGGCGGAAAATCAGCCCCAGCATTTT. This gives the protein CASSEVWAENQPQHF. The chain recombines TRBV6-1 with TRBJ1-5; no firm D call. Germline CDR1 and CDR2: MNHNS and SASEGT. There are 15 residues in the CDR3. V lost 3 bases, J lost 4 bases, and 13 bases lay in between.

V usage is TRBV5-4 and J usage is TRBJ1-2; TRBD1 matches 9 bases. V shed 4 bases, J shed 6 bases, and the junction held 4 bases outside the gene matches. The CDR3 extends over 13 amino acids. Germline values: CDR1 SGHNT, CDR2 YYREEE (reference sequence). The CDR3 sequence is CASSPDRGHGYTF. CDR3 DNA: TGTGCCAGCAGCCCGGACAGGGGTCATGGCTACACCTTC.

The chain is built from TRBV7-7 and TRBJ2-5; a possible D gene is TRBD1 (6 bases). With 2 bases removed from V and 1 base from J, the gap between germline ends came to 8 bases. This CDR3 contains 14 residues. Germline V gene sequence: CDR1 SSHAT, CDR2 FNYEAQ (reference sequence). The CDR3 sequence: CASSLQGTQETQYF. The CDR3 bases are TGTGCCAGCAGCTTACAGGGGACCCAAGAGACCCAGTACTTC. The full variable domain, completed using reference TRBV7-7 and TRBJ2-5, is GAGVSQSPRYKVTKRGQDVTLRCDPISSHATLYWYQQALGQGPEFLTYFNYEAQPDKSGLPSDRFSAERPEGSISTLTIQRTEQRDSAMYRCASSLQGTQETQYFGPGTRLLVL.

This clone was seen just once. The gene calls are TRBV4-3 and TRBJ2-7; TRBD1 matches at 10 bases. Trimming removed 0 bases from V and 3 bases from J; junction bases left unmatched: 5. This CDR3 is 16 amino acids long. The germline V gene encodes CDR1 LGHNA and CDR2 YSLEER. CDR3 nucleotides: TGCGCCAGCAGCCAAGACCGGGGGACAGGGGTCTACGAGCAGTACTTC. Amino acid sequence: CASSQDRGTGVYEQYF.

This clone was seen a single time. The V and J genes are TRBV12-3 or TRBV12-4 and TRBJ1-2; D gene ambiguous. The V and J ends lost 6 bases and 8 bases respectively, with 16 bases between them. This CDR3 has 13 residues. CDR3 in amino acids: CASRTRLTGGYTF. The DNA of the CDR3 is TGTGCCAGCAGAACACGCCTGACGGGAGGCTACACCTTC.

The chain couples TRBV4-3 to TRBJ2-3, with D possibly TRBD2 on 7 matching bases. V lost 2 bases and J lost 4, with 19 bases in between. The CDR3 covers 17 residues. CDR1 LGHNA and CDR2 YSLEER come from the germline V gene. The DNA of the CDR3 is TGCGCCAGCAGCCAACCAAGGGGGGGATTTGGGGCAGATACGCAGTATTTT. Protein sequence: CASSQPRGGFGADTQYF.

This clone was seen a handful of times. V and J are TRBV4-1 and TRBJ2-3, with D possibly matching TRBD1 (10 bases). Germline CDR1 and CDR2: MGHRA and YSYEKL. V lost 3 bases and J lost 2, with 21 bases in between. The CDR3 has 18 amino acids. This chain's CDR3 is CASSHPSGDRGNTDTQYF. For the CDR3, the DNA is TGCGCCAGCAGCCATCCTAGCGGGGACAGGGGTAACACAGATACGCAGTATTTT.

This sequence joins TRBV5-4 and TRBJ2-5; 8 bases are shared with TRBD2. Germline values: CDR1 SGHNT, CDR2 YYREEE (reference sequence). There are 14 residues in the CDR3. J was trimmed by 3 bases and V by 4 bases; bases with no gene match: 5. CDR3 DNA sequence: TGTGCCAGCAGCGGCCGGGGGGGCGAAGAGACCCAGTACTTC. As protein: CASSGRGGEETQYF. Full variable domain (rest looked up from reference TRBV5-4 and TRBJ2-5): ETGVTQSPTHLIKTRGQQVTLRCSSQSGHNTVSWYQQALGQGPQFIFQYYREEENGRGNFPPRFSGLQFPNYSSELNVNALELDDSALYLCASSGRGGEETQYFGPGTRLLVL.

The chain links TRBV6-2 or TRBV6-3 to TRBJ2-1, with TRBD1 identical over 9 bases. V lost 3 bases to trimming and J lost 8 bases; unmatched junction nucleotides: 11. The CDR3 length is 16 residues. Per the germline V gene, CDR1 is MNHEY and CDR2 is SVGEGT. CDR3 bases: TGTGCCAGCAGTTATATTCGGGACAGGGCCAGGGATGAGCAGTTCTTC. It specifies CASSYIRDRARDEQFF.

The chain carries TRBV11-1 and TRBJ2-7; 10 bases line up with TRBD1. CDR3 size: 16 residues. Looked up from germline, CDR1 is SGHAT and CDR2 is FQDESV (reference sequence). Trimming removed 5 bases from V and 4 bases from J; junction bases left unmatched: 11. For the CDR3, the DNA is TGTGCCAGCAGCGGGGATGGGACAGGGGCTATTTACGAGCAGTACTTC. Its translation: CASSGDGTGAIYEQYF.

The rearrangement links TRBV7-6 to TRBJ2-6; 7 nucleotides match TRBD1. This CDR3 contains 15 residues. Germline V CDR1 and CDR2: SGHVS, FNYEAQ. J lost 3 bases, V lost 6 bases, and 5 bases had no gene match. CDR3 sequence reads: CASRPRGRGANVLTF. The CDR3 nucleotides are TGTGCCAGCAGACCTAGGGGGCGTGGGGCCAACGTCCTGACTTTC.

This chain's CDR3 is CASSQLLRDSYNEQFF. CDR3 bases: TGTGCCAGCAGCCAACTGCTCAGGGACTCCTACAATGAGCAGTTCTTC. The chain links TRBV3-1 (or the pseudogene TRBV3-2) to TRBJ2-1; TRBD1 might be the D (5 bases). Deletions cut 2 bases from V and 0 bases from J, with 11 bases between. Germline CDR1 LGHDT, CDR2 YNNKEL (reference sequence). The CDR3 spans 16 residues.

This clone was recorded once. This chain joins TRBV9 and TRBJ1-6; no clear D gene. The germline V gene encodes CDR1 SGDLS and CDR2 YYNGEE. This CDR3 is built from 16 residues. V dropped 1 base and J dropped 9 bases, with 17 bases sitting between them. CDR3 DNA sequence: TGTGCCAGCAGCGTAACCCGCGGTCCCTCCCCTTCACCCCTCCACTTT. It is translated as CASSVTRGPSPSPLHF.

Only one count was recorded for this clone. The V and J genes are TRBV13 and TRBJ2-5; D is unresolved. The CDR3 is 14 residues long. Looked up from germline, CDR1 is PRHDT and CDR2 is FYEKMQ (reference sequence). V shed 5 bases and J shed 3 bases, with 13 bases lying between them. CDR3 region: CASSLQNFKETQYF. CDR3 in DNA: TGTGCCAGCAGCCTACAGAACTTCAAAGAGACCCAGTACTTC. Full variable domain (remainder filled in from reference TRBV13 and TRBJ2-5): AAGVIQSPRHLIKEKRETATLKCYPIPRHDTVYWYQQGPGQDPQFLISFYEKMQSDKGSIPDRFSAQQFSDYHSELNMSSLELGDSALYFCASSLQNFKETQYFGPGTRLLVL.

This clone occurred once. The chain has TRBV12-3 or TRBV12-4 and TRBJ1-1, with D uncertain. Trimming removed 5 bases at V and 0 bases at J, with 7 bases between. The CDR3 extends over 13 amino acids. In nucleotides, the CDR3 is TGTGCCAGCAGTCCCCGACTGAACACTGAAGCTTTCTTT. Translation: CASSPRLNTEAFF.